This TCR beta chain was identified during a study of CD8 T cells in Susac syndrome. The length of the CDR3 is 15 residues. In germline, CDR1 is SNHLY, CDR2 FYNNEI. V lost 7 bases to trimming and J lost 10 bases, with 22 bases between them. RNA in amounts of roughly 0.5 to 1 ug was reverse transcribed with random hexamers. TCRdb reprocessed the immunoSEQ multiplex PCR reads with MiXCR, giving one entry per CDR3 protein. There are more than 70,000 distinct CDR3 sequences in the sample; approximately 94% occur only once, and approximately 0.49% lies in the top ten. Sequences were obtained from CD8+ T cells from PBMCs. The chain recombines TRBV2 with TRBJ2-2; D possibly corresponds to TRBD1 (6 bases). This sequence originates from a human donor with Susac syndrome. The CDR3 protein is CASKGKGGVRKELFF. The CDR3 nucleotides read TGTGCCAGCAAGGGGAAAGGGGGAGTAAGAAAGGAGCTGTTTTTT.